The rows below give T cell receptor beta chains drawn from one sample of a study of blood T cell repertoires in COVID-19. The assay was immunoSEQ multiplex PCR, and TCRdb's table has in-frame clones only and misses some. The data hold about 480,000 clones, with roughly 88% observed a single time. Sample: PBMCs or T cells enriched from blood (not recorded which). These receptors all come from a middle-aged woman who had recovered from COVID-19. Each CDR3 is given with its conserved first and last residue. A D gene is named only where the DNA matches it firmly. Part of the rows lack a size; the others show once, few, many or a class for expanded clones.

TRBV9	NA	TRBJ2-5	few	CASSVEQGAQYF	TGTGCCAGCAGCGTAGAACAGGGCGCCCAGTACTTC
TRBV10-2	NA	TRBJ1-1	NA	CASNGGTRGYTEAFF	TGCGCCAGTAATGGGGGGACCCGGGGATACACTGAAGCTTTCTTT
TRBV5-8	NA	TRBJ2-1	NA	CASSLGLYEQFF	TGTGCCAGCAGCCTAGGACTATATGAGCAGTTCTTC
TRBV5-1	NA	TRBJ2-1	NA	CASSLDRGRLYNEQFF	TGCGCCAGCAGCTTGGATAGGGGAAGGCTTTACAATGAGCAGTTCTTC
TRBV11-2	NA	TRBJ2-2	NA	CASSLGVLDTGELFF	TGTGCCAGCAGCTTAGGCGTTCTGGACACCGGGGAGCTGTTTTTT
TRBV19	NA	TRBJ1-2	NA	CASSTPSANYGYTF	TGTGCCAGTAGTACTCCGTCAGCTAACTATGGCTACACCTTC
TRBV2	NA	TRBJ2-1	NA	CASSDRTIEQFF	TGTGCCAGCAGCGATAGGACTATCGAGCAGTTCTTC
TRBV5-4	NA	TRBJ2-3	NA	CASSPPGTDTQYF	TGTGCCAGCAGCCCCCCCGGCACAGATACGCAGTATTTT
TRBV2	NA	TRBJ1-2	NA	CASSERQLYGYTF	TGTGCCAGCAGTGAAAGACAGCTCTATGGCTACACCTTC
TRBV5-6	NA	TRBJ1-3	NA	CASSPGTTGNTIYF	TGTGCCAGCAGCCCAGGGACAACTGGAAACACCATATATTTT
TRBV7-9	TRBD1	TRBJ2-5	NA	CASSPTMDRGVGETQYF	TGTGCCAGCAGCCCAACCATGGACAGGGGAGTAGGGGAGACCCAGTACTTC
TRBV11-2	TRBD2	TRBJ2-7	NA	CASSLGRTSGHYEQYF	TGTGCCAGCAGCTTAGGGAGGACTAGCGGACACTACGAGCAGTACTTC
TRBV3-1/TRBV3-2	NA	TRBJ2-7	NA	CASSHAGAGPPDEQYF	TGTGCCAGCAGCCACGCAGGAGCGGGTCCCCCCGACGAGCAGTACTTC
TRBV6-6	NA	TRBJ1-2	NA	CASSSPGDTPYGYTF	TGTGCCAGCAGTTCCCCGGGAGATACGCCCTATGGCTACACCTTC
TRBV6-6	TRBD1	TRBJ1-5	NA	CASSPPGQHNQPQHF	TGTGCCAGCAGCCCTCCGGGACAGCACAATCAGCCCCAGCATTTT
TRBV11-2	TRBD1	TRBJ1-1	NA	CASSSYDRVNTEAFF	TGTGCCAGCAGCTCCTACGACAGGGTGAACACTGAAGCTTTCTTT
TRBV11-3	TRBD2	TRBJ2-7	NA	CASSSHLGRGGRRNYEQYF	TGTGCCAGCAGCTCGCATTTGGGTCGCGGGGGGCGACGGAACTACGAGCAGTACTTC
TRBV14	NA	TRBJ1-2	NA	CASSQGASANYGYTF	TGTGCCAGCAGCCAAGGGGCCTCGGCTAACTATGGCTACACCTTC
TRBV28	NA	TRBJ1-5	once	CASSFLIRDQPQHF	TGTGCCAGCAGTTTCCTGATACGAGATCAGCCCCAGCATTTT
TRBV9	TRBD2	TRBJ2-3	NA	CASSVVGSRGDTQYF	TGTGCCAGCAGCGTAGTTGGCTCGCGGGGGGATACGCAGTATTTT
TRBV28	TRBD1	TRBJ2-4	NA	CASSGGTGNWAKNIQYF	TGTGCCAGCAGTGGGGGGACAGGGAATTGGGCCAAAAACATTCAGTACTTC
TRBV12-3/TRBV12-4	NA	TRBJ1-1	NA	CASSRGNTEAFF	TGTGCCAGCAGCCGGGGGAACACTGAAGCTTTCTTT
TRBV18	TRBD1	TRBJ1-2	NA	CASSPYGQDGYTF	TGTGCCAGCTCACCTTACGGACAGGATGGCTACACCTTC
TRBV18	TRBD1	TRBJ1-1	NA	CASSKNGQGFPEAFF	TGTGCCAGCTCAAAAAACGGACAGGGGTTTCCTGAAGCTTTCTTT
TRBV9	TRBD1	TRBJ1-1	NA	CASSVGQGVTEAFF	TGTGCCAGCAGCGTAGGTCAGGGGGTCACTGAAGCTTTCTTT
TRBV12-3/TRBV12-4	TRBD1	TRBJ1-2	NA	CASRSQGVLGYTF	TGTGCCAGCAGATCCCAGGGGGTACTTGGCTACACCTTC
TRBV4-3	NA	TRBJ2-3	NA	CASSPDGGRGLDTQYF	TGCGCCAGCAGCCCCGACGGTGGCAGGGGTTTGGATACGCAGTATTTT
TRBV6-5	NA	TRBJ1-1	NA	CASSYSSLVNTEAFF	TGTGCCAGCAGTTACTCGAGCCTGGTGAACACTGAAGCTTTCTTT
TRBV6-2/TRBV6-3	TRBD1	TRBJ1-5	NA	CASSSMGQGQPQHF	TGTGCCAGCAGTTCAATGGGACAGGGACAGCCCCAGCATTTT
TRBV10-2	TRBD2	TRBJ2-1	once	CASSESRTSGLSSYNEQFF	TGCGCCAGCAGTGAGTCTAGGACTAGCGGATTGAGCTCCTACAATGAGCAGTTCTTC
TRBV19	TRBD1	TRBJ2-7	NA	CASQDRTGAYEQYF	TGTGCCAGCCAGGATAGGACAGGAGCTTACGAGCAGTACTTC
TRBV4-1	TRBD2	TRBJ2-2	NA	CASSQVLAGVVSPGELFF	TGCGCCAGCAGCCAAGTACTAGCGGGAGTAGTATCCCCCGGGGAGCTGTTTTTT
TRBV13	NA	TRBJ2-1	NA	CASSLRPHYSYNEQFF	TGTGCCAGCAGCTTACGGCCCCACTACTCCTACAATGAGCAGTTCTTC
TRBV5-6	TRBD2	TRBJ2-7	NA	CASSTLAANSYEQYF	TGTGCCAGCAGCACTCTAGCGGCAAACTCCTACGAGCAGTACTTC
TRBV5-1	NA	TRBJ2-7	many	CASSLQASNEQYF	TGCGCCAGCAGCTTACAGGCCTCCAACGAGCAGTACTTC
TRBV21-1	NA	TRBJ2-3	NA	CASSKGRSRNTDTQYF	TGTGCCAGCAGCAAAGGAAGGTCGAGGAACACAGATACGCAGTATTTT